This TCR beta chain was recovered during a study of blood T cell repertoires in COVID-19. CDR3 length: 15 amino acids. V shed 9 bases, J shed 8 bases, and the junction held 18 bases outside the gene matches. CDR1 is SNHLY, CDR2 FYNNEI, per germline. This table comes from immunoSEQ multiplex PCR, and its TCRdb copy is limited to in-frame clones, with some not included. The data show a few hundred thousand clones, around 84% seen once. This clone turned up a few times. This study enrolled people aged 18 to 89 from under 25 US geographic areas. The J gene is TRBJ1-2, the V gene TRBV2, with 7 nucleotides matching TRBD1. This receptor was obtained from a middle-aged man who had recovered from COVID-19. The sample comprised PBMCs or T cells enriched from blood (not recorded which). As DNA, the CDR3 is TGTGCCAGAGATGATGGTAGGGGGCGTCTGGGAGGCTACACCTTC. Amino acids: CARDDGRGRLGGYTF.